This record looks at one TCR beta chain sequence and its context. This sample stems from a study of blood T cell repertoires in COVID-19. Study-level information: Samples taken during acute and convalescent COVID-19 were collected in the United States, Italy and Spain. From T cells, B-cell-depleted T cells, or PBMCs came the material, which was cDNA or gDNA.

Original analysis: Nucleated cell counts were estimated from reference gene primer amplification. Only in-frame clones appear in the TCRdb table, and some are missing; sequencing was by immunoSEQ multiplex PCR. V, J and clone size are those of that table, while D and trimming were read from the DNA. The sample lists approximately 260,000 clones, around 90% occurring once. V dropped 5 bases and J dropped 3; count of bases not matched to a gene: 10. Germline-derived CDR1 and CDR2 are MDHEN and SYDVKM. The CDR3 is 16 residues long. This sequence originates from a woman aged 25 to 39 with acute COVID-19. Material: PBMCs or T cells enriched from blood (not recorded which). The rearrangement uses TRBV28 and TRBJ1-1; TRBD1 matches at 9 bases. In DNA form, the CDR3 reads TGTGCCAGCAGTCCAGGGACAGGGCCTGTGGACACTGAAGCTTTCTTT. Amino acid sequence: CASSPGTGPVDTEAFF.